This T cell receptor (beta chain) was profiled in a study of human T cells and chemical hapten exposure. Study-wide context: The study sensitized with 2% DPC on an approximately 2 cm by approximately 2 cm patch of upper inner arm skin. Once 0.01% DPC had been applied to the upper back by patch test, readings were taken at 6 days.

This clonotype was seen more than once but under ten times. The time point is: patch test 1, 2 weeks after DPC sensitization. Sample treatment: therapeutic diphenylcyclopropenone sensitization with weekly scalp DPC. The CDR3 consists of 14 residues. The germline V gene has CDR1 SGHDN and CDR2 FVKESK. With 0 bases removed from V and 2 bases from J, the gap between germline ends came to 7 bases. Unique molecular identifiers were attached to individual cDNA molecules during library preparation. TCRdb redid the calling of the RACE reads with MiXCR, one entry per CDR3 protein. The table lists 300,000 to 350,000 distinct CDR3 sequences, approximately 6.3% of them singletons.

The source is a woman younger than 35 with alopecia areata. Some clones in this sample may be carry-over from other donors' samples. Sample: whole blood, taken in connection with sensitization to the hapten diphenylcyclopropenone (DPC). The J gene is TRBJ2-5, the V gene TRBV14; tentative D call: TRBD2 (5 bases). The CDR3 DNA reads TGTGCCAGCAGCCAAGAGCGGGCGCAAGAGACCCAGTACTTC. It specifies CASSQERAQETQYF.